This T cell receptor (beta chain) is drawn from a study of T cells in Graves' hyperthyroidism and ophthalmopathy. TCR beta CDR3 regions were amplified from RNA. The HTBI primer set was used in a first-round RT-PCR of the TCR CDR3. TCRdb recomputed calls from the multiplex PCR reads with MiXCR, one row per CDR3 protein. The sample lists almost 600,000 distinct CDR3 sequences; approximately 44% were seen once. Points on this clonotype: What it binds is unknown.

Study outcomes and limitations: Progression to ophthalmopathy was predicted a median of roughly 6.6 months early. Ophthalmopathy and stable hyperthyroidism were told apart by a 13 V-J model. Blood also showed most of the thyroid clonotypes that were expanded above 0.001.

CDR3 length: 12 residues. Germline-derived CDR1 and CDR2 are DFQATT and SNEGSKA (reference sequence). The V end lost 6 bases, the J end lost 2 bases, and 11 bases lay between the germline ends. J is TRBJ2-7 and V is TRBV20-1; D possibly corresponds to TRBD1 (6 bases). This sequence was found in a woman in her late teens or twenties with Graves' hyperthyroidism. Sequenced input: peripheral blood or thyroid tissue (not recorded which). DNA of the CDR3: TGCAGTGCAGAGGACAGCACCTACGAGCAGTACTTC. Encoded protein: CSAEDSTYEQYF.